This T cell receptor beta chain came from a study of blood T cell repertoires in COVID-19 (dated by TCRdb to the early 2020s). For the wider study: Samples from collaborators originated in the United States, Italy and Spain and spanned both the acute and convalescent phases of COVID-19. The repertoires were released in a freely available public database meant as a resource for research on the immune response to SARS-CoV-2. The samples were drawn from the first 160 participants of the ongoing ImmuneRACE study and from roughly 1,300 subjects provided by 6 global collaborators. Where available, HLA class I and class II types were obtained from metadata supplied by the sample provider rather than from assay-based typing. Deeply sampled blood TCRbeta repertoires from subjects exposed to, actively infected with, or recovered from COVID-19 were included in the dataset. The material from the prospective study consisted of cDNA or gDNA derived from T cells, B-cell-depleted T cells, or PBMCs. Sample metadata almost always included a de-identified subject ID, COVID-19 status, age in years and sex. Here is what the overall study found, with its caveats: The quantity of clinical and demographic metadata differed by source and by participant and was supplied without curation.

CDR3 length: 15 amino acids, cysteine to phenylalanine. Solely the CDR3 DNA is kept, with 45 bases framed from the first base. The junction shows trimming of 3 bases on V and 8 bases on J, and the gene matches do not reach 10 bases of it. Reading the germline V gene gives CDR1 SGHVS and CDR2 FNYEAQ. The immunoSEQ Assay, a bias-controlled multiplex PCR, was used to amplify TCRbeta CDR3 regions from genomic DNA. The original methods were these. The number of nucleated cells in each sample was estimated by amplification of reference gene primers within the assay. To quantify the absolute abundance of each unique TCRbeta CDR3 rearrangement, sequence reads were collapsed and filtered. Productive Simpson clonality was computed per sample as the square root of Simpson's diversity index over productive rearrangements. The clones in this table, taken by TCRdb from immuneACCESS, are in-frame only. Not every clone is retained; where verified, under half of the shortfall comes from an unresolved V gene, and the cause of the rest is unknown. That table supplies the V and J calls and clone size; D and trimming were determined from the DNA. This sample lists roughly 290,000 clones; around 87% were detected once. The ten largest make up roughly 8% of the sample.

Samples from volunteer blood donors who had recovered from COVID-19 were contributed by a second Seattle source. Whole blood was collected in K2EDTA tubes by collaborating institutions according to the institutions' own protocols. For TCRbeta analysis, collaborators shipped samples as frozen whole blood, isolated PBMCs, or DNA extracted from either of those sample types. In regard to this clone: Its antigen remains unidentified. There are no base qualities to consult, and no much larger clone falls within one base.

The sequenced sample consisted of peripheral blood. Recombination linked TRBV7-6 to TRBJ1-2; 9 nucleotides in the junction match TRBD1. The sequence was obtained from a woman in her forties or fifties who had recovered from COVID-19. The DNA sequence is TGTGCCAGCAGCTTTGAGTACAGGGGGCGCGAAGGCTACACCTTC. Its protein is CASSFEYRGREGYTF.